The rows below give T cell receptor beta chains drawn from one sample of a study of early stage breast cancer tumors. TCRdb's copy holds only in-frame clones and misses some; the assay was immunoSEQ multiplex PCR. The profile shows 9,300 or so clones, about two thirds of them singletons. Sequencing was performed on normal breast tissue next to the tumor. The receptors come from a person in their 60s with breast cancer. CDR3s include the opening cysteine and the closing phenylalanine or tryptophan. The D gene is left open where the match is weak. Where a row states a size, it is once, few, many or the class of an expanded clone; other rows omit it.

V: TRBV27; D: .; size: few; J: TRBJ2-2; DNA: TGTGCCAGCAGTTTTGTGACAGGGGAGCTGTTTTTT; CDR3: CASSFVTGELFF
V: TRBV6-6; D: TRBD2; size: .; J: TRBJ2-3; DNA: TGTGCCAGCCGCTATAAGGGAGCGGGAGTGTCCGATACGCAGTATTTT; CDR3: CASRYKGAGVSDTQYF
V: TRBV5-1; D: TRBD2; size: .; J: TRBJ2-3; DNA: TGCGCCAGCAGCTGGGGACTAGCGGGAGCAGATACGCAGTATTTT; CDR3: CASSWGLAGADTQYF
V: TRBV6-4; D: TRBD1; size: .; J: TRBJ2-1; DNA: TGTGCCAGCAGTCCGGGACAGGACTACAATGAGCAGTTCTTC; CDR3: CASSPGQDYNEQFF
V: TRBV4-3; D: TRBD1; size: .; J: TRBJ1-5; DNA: TGCGCCAGCAGCTGGGACAGGGGGAATCAGCCCCAGCATTTT; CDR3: CASSWDRGNQPQHF
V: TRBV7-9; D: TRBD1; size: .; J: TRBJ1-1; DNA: TGTGCCAGCAGCCGACCGGGACAGACTGAAGCTTTCTTT; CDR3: CASSRPGQTEAFF
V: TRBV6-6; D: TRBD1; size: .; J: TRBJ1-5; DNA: TGTGCCAGCAGTTACCCGGGGACAGAAGCCAATCAGCCCCAGCATTTT; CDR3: CASSYPGTEANQPQHF
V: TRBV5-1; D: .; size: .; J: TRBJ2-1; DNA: TGCGCCAGCAGCTTGAGGAGCGATCGGAATGAGCAGTTCTTC; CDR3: CASSLRSDRNEQFF
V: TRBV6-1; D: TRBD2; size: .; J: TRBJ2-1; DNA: TGTGCCAGCAGCTTGACTAGCGGGCTGGGCGATGAGCAGTTCTTC; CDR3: CASSLTSGLGDEQFF
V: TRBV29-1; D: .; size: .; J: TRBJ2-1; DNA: TGCAGCGTTGGTGCTACGGCCGGGAATGAGCAGTTCTTC; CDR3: CSVGATAGNEQFF
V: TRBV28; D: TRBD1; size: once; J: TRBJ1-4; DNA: TGTGCCAGCAGTTTCCCACCGGGACAGCCATCCTCAACTAATGAAAAACTGTTTTTT; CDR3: CASSFPPGQPSSTNEKLFF
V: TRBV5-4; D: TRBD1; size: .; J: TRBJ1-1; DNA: TGTGCCACCCGGGACAGGGAGAACACTGAAGCTTTCTTT; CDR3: CATRDRENTEAFF
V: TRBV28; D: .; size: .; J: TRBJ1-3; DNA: TGTGCCAGCAGTTTAAGAGCAGGTTCTGGAAACACCATATATTTT; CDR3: CASSLRAGSGNTIYF
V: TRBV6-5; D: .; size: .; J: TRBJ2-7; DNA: TGTGCCAGCAGTCAAAACAGGGATTTCTACGAGCAGTACTTC; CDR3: CASSQNRDFYEQYF
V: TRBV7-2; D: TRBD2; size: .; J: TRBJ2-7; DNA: TGTGCCAGCAGCTTAGCAGCGGGAGAGTCCTACGAGCAGTACTTC; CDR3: CASSLAAGESYEQYF
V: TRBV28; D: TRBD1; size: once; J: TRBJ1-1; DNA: TGTGCCAGCAGTTCGGGACAGGGTGGCCCTGAAGCTTTCTTT; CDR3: CASSSGQGGPEAFF
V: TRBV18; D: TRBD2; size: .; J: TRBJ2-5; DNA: TGTGCCAGCTCACCGGGCGGGAGGACCCAAGAGACCCAGTACTTC; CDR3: CASSPGGRTQETQYF
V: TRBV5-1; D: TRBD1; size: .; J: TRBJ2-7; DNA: TGCGCCAGCAGCCCGTATACCTCGGGACAGGGGGGCGAGCAGTACTTC; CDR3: CASSPYTSGQGGEQYF
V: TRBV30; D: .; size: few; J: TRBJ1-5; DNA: TGTGCCTGGACAAGGGGCCATAGCAATCAGCCCCAGCATTTT; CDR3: CAWTRGHSNQPQHF
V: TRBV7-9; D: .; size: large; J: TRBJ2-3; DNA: TGTGCCAGCAGCTCGACACCACTAGCCACAGATACGCAGTATTTT; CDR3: CASSSTPLATDTQYF
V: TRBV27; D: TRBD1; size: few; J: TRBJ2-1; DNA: TGTGCCAGCAGCCCGCGGGACAGGTTATTCAATGAGCAGTTCTTC; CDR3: CASSPRDRLFNEQFF
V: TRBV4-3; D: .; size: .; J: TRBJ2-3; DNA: TGCGCCAGCAGCCAGCTCGGAGGCGAGGTAGATACGCAGTATTTT; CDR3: CASSQLGGEVDTQYF
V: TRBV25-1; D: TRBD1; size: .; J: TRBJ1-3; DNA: TGTGCCAGCGGGGACAGACTCCTCTCTGGAAACACCATATATTTT; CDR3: CASGDRLLSGNTIYF
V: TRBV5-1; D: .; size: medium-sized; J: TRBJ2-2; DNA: TGCGCCAGCAGCTTTATGAGTTCCACCGGGGAGCTGTTTTTT; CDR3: CASSFMSSTGELFF
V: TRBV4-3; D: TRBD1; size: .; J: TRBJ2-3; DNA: TGCGCCAGCAGCCTGCCGGGACAGGGGCAGTATTTT; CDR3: CASSLPGQGQYF
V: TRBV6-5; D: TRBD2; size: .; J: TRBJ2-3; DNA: TGTGCCAGCAGCGAAGGACTAGCAACAGATACGCAGTATTTT; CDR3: CASSEGLATDTQYF
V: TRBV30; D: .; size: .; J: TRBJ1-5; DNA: TGTGCCTGGTCAGACAGCGACAATCAGCCCCAGCATTTT; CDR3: CAWSDSDNQPQHF
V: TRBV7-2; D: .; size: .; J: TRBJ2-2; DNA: TGTGCCAGCAGCTTAGAACTAGTAACCGGGGAGCTGTTTTTT; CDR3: CASSLELVTGELFF
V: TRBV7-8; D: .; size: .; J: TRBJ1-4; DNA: TGTGCCAGCAGCCCCTATATTTCCTCCCCGGGGGGGCGACATGAAAAACTGTTTTTT; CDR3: CASSPYISSPGGRHEKLFF
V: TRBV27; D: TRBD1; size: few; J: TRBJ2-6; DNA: TGTGCCAGCAGTTTCGAGGGGGCGACGGGGGCCAACGTCCTGACTTTC; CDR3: CASSFEGATGANVLTF
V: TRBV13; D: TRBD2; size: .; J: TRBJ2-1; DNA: TGTGCCAGCAGCTTATGGGGGGGAGATTACAATGAGCAGTTCTTC; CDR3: CASSLWGGDYNEQFF
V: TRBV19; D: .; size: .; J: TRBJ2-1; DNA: TGTGCCAGTAGTGCCCGGCGGTTTAGCTCCTACAATGAGCAGTTCTTC; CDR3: CASSARRFSSYNEQFF
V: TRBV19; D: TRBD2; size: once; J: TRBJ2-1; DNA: TGTGCCAGCAGTATAGTGCTGGGACTAGCCAATGAGCAGTTCTTC; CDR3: CASSIVLGLANEQFF
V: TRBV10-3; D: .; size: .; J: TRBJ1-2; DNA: TGTGCCATCAGTGACCGGACACTTGGCTACACCTTC; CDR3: CAISDRTLGYTF
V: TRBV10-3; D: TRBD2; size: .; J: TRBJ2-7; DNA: TGTGCCATCAGTGATCTTGTGGGAACGTGGACTAGCGCTGACTTC; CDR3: CAISDLVGTWTSADF
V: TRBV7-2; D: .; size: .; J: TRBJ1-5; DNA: TGTGCCAGCAGCCCGGGTGGCGCGAGCAATCAGCCCCAGCATTTT; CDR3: CASSPGGASNQPQHF
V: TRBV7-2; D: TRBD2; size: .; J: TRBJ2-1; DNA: TGTGCCAGCAGCTCAGTAGCGGGGGCGGATGAGCAGTTCTTC; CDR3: CASSSVAGADEQFF
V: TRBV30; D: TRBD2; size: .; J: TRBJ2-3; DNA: TGTGCCTGGAGTGTACTAGCGGGAGGGCGGGGCACCGATACGCAGTATTTT; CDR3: CAWSVLAGGRGTDTQYF
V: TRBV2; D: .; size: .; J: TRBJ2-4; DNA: TGTGCCAGCAGTGAATTAGCGCAGGGGGGAAACATTCAGTACTTC; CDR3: CASSELAQGGNIQYF
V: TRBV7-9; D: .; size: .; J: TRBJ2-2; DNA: TGTGCCAGCAGCTTAGACAGGCCCGGGGAGCTGTTTTTT; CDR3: CASSLDRPGELFF
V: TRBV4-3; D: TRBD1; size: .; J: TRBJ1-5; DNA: TGCGCCAGCAGCCAAGATACAGGGGGATCTCAGCCCCAGCATTTT; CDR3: CASSQDTGGSQPQHF
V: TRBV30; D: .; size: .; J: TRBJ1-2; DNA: TGTGCCTGGAGTGTACCAGGGGTCATCTATGGCTACACCTTC; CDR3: CAWSVPGVIYGYTF
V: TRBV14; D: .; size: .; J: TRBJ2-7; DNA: TGTGCCAGCAGCAGACAAGACAGGGCGGGGGAGCAGTACTTC; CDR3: CASSRQDRAGEQYF
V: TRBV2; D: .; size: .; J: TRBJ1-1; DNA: TGTGCCAGCAGGGGGGGAGGACGTTCCTCTGAAGCTTTCTTT; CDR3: CASRGGGRSSEAFF
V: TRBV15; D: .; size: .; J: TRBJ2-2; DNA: TGTGCCACCAGCAGAGATTCCCTCGTCGAGGGGGAGCGGTATGACGGGGAGCTGTTTTTT; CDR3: CATSRDSLVEGERYDGELFF
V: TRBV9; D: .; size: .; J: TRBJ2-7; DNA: TGTGCCAGCAGCCCCACAGGGAGAGAGAGGGGCTACGAGCAGTACTTC; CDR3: CASSPTGRERGYEQYF
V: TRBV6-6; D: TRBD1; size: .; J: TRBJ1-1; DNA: TGTGCCAGCAGTAAAAGACAGGGGATGAACACTGAAGCTTTCTTT; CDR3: CASSKRQGMNTEAFF
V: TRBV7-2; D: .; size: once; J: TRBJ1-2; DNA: TGTGCCAGCAGCTCCCCCCGGGGGGCAAGTAGTGGCTACACCTTC; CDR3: CASSSPRGASSGYTF
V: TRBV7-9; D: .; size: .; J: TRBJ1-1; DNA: TGTGCCAGCAGCTTAGTCGGGGTCACTGAAGCTTTCTTT; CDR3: CASSLVGVTEAFF
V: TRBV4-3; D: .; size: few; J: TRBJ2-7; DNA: TGCGCCAGCAGCCAAGAGGACTACCACGAGCAGTACTTC; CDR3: CASSQEDYHEQYF
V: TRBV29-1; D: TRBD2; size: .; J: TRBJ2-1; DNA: TGCAGCGTTAGACTAGCGGGAGTAATAGATGAGCAGTTCTTC; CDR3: CSVRLAGVIDEQFF
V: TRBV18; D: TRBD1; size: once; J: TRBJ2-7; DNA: TGTGCCAGCTCCTCTACATCGACAGGGCTATCCTACGAGCAGTACTTC; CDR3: CASSSTSTGLSYEQYF
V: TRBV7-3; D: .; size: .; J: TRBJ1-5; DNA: TGCGCCAGCTCCTCCGGCAGGAATCAGCCCCAGCATTTT; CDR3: CASSSGRNQPQHF